This note documents a single T cell receptor beta chain sequence. Its antigen remains unidentified. The record has no base qualities; no much larger clone is one base away. The germline V and J ends show losses of 5 bases and 4 bases respectively, and no gene match explains 6 bases of the junction. The germline V gene (reference sequence) yields SEHNR for CDR1 and FQNEAQ for CDR2. The CDR3 covers 14 residues, taking in both the cysteine and the phenylalanine. The sequence is cut down to CDR3 DNA, 42 bases in frame from base 1. The sample is drawn from a study of shared clonotypes between healthy human individuals (dated by TCRdb to about 2020). About the full investigation: The cohort included three men and two women between 18 and 49 years of age. For each donor, CD4 naive and CD4 memory were each given three plates, CD8 naive was given two plates, and CD8 memory was given one plate. To estimate repertoire size and how much clonotypes are shared between individuals, the study performed deep sequencing of blood TCR repertoires from five healthy adults. Different laboratories and diverse techniques were used to prepare libraries and sequence TCR repertoires, to increase sequencing depth and limit assay-specific biases. Per donor, leukapheresis produced somewhere between about 0.9 and 9.5 billion PBMCs.

The paper as a whole reports these results and caveats: Even with the large sequencing depth, rarefaction of the sorted-subset datasets indicated that sequencing was incomplete. Pairwise subsampling led to the expectation that sequencing depth would affect the degree of clonotype sharing among donors. Sharing across a handful of donors was observed for approximately 5% of naive CD4, 3% to 3.5% of naive CD8, roughly 2.4% of memory CD4, and about 0.38% of memory CD8 clonotypes. The small number of donors limited the genetic and exposure-history diversity represented. Compared with non-shared clonotypes, the clonotypes found in all four sorted-subset donors had higher generation probabilities. Sampling was limited to blood, and TCR repertoires in tissue likely differ from TCR repertoires in blood. Estimated clonotype richness was generally larger for naive than for memory subsets.

TCR CDR3 regions were amplified from genomic DNA by multiplex PCR using the deep immunoSEQ assay. Extracted genomic DNA from each cell subset was distributed evenly across all wells of several immunoSEQ 96-well plates, and each plate was treated as a replicate. Each replicate PCR for sorted subsets received about 210 ng genomic DNA, equal to 30,000 or so T cell genomes. The purified libraries were quantified using a Qubit 3.0 fluorometer, sized with a Bioanalyzer 2100, and then quantified again using the KAPA Library Quantification kit. Every immunoSEQ 96-well plate was sequenced on a dedicated single-read 150-cycle Illumina NextSeq 550 flow cell. Regarding the original processing steps: Because the immunoSEQ output included only junctional sequences and no quality scores, the filtering could not be the same as the filtering used for full-length reads. Sequences were annotated with PyIR, a Python wrapper for IgBLAST v1.9, and V/J genes and CDR3 were assigned using IMGT germline references. Reads were removed for weak V/J assignments (E-value above 1e-6), missing CDR3, stop codons, out-of-frame junctions, or ambiguous translated residues. A V3J clonotype was defined by an identical inferred V gene, J gene, and CDR3 amino acid sequence. Percentage overlap between repertoires was computed as shared unique clonotypes divided by the size of the smaller repertoire. Richness of each repertoire was evaluated using RTK rarefaction, the Chao1 estimator, and Recon v2.1 estimates of unobserved clonotypes. For all TCRbeta clonotypes obtained by the gDNA method from four donors, generation probabilities were computed with OLGA. TCRdb carries this immuneACCESS record with in-frame sequences only. Its versions omit some clonotypes, under half of them owing to an unresolved V gene in the studies checked, with the rest unexplained. V and J calls and clone size come straight from that table; D and trimming were deduced from the DNA. This sample comprises 2 million or so clones, 95% of them detected only once. More than 0.1% of the sample is taken by the ten largest.

Donors were healthy HIV-negative adults with no recently reported acute infections or vaccinations. Every donor was a Caucasian adult living in Nashville, Tennessee, USA. CD4+ T cells were enriched by magnetic negative selection; naive cells were then positively selected on CD45RA, and the negative fraction formed the memory subset. Blood was obtained by leukapheresis, after which PBMCs were separated by Ficoll-Histopaque density gradient centrifugation and cryopreserved in liquid nitrogen vapor phase. Purity and quantity of every magnetically sorted T cell population were checked by analytical flow cytometry. Genomic DNA was isolated from every sorted fraction and measured by UV absorbance on a Nanodrop 2000c.

The TCR comes from a man aged 18 to 29 in good health. The sample was naive CD4+ T cells sorted from blood. In the paper's terms, the cell subset or site label means: CD45RA+ positively selected. The sequence is built from TRBV7-9 and TRBJ2-7; 9 central bases correspond to TRBD2. The DNA sequence follows: TGTGCCAGCAGCCCAGCGGGGGGATTTTACGAGCAGTACTTC. The encoded protein is CASSPAGGFYEQYF.